The clone carrying this TCR beta chain was picked up a small number of times. Its antigen is undetermined. The germline CDR1 and CDR2 sequences are SGHTA and FQGNSA. V lost 3 bases and J 5 bases, leaving 8 bases between the germline ends. CDR3 length: 13 amino acids. With a J-beta primer mix and a sample-barcoded 5' primer, a second PCR ran about 6 to 11 cycles. TCRdb reprocessed the 5' RACE reads with MiXCR, giving one entry per CDR3 protein. This sample has 550,000 to 700,000 distinct CDR3 sequences, with 25% to 30% found just once. This sample is drawn from a study of blood T cells in healthy people across ages. Study-level information: About one barcoded beta molecule per two T cells came from capture by template switching. Findings and caveats of the study: No one knew whether donors had CMV, which possibly confounded expanded clonotype changes.

The TCR comes from a woman in her 70s in good health. The material sequenced was blood. The chain employs TRBV7-2 and TRBJ2-1; no reliable D call. The CDR3 region is CASSFQRDNEQFF. In DNA form, the CDR3 reads TGTGCCAGCAGCTTTCAAAGGGACAATGAGCAGTTCTTC.